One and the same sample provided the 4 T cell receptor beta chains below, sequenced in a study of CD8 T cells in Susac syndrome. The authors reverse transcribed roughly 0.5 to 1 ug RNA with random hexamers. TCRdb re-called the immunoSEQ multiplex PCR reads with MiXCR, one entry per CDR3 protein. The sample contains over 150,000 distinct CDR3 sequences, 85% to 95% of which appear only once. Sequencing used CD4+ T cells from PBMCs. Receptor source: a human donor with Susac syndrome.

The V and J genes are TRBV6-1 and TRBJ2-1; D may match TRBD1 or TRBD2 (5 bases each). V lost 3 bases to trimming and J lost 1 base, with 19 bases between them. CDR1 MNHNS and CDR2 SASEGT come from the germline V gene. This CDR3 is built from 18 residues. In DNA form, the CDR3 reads TGTGCCAGCAGTGACCCCCTTGGGGGACCTACTTCCTACAATGAGCAGTTCTTC. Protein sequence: CASSDPLGGPTSYNEQFF.

CDR3: CAIRAGTDQETQYF. The DNA for the CDR3 is TGTGCCATCAGGGCTGGGACAGACCAAGAGACCCAGTACTTC. This rearrangement joins TRBV10-3 to TRBJ2-5; 7 bases are shared with TRBD1. CDR1 is ENHRY, CDR2 SYGVKD, per germline. V lost 6 bases to trimming and J lost 0 bases; unmatched junction nucleotides: 4. The CDR3 totals 14 residues.

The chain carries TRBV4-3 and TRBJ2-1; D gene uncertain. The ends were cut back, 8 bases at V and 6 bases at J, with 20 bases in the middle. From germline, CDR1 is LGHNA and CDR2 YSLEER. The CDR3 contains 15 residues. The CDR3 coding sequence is TGCGCCAGCTCCCCCGACTCCTCAGCGTTCAATGAGCAGTTCTTC. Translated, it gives CASSPDSSAFNEQFF.

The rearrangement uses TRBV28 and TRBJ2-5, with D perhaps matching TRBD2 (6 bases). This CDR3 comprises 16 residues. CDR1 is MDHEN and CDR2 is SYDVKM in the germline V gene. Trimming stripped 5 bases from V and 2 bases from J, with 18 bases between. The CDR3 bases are TGTGCCAGCAGTAGATATAGCGGAGAATATCAAGAGACCCAGTACTTC. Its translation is CASSRYSGEYQETQYF. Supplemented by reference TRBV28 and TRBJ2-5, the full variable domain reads DVKVTQSSRYLVKRTGEKVFLECVQDMDHENMFWYRQDPGLGLRLIYFSYDVKMKEKGDIPEGYSVSREKKERFSLILESASTNQTSMYLCASSRYSGEYQETQYFGPGTRLLVL.